The clone carrying this TCR beta chain was counted at least ten times. Its antigen is not known. This specimen comes from a study of T-cell memory formation after mild COVID-19. Study outcomes and limitations: Memory cells collected pre-infection included some clones that later responded, suggesting cross-reactive memory joined. The authors did not confirm SARS-CoV-2 specificity of second-wave clones peaking day 37.

A 5'RACE reaction primed in the constant segment made cDNA libraries of TCR alpha and TCR beta, and these carried sample barcodes and UMIs. A single record per CDR3 protein comes from TCRdb applying MiXCR to the 5' RACE reads. The table has some 450,000 distinct CDR3 sequences, about a sixth seen once. The CDR3 is 15 residues long. Germline V gene lookup returns CDR1 SGHRS and CDR2 YFSETQ. Trimming took off 0 bases at V and 0 bases at J, with 10 bases between the two ends. Sequenced sample: PBMCs or a T cell subset sorted from them (not recorded which). The chain uses TRBV5-1 and TRBJ2-7, with D perhaps given as TRBD1 or TRBD2 (5 bases each). The source of this sequence is a man between 18 and 29 years old who had mild COVID-19 (a few samples of this study predate the infection). Cell type and time point are not known. CDR3 residues: CASSLAGTTSYEQYF. The CDR3 DNA reads as TGCGCCAGCAGCTTGGCCGGGACGACCTCCTACGAGCAGTACTTC.